Presented here are 8 T cell receptor beta chains from one specimen sequenced in a study of regulatory T cells in long-lasting Graves disease. Arm-PCR of CDR3 regions and iRepertoire HTBI primers were used to build TCR beta libraries. From the multiplex PCR reads, TCRdb called clonotypes with MiXCR, one entry per CDR3 protein. The table includes around 450,000 distinct CDR3 sequences, about a sixth detected once. Time point given: newly diagnosed GD, antithyroid drugs for less than 3 months. The TCR library was made from RNA extracted from PBMCs. This same sample was also part of a study on T cells in Graves' hyperthyroidism and ophthalmopathy.

The material was peripheral blood mononuclear cells (PBMCs), obtained at new diagnosis, from a patient treated with antithyroid drugs. These receptors came from a man aged 35-49 years with Graves disease.

This clonotype was seen at least ten times. The genes are TRBV28 and TRBJ2-1; D is perhaps TRBD2 (6 bases). The germline CDR1 and CDR2 sequences are MDHEN and SYDVKM. This CDR3 spans 16 amino acids. V was cut by 4 bases and J by 4 bases, with 17 bases left in between. CDR3 coding DNA: TGTGCCAGCAGTTGGGCCGCCGGGACTGATTACAATGAGCAGTTCTTC. It encodes CASSWAAGTDYNEQFF.

This clonotype has a count of ten or more. The chain is built from TRBV7-3 and TRBJ2-2; 14 bases are a match to TRBD2. CDR1 is SGHTA and CDR2 is FQGTGA in the germline V gene. J was trimmed by 6 bases and V by 6 bases; bases with no gene match: 3. The CDR3 is made up of 15 amino acids. As DNA, the CDR3 is TGTGCCAGCAGTTTGGGACTAGCGGGAGCCGGGGAGCTGTTTTTT. Translated: CASSLGLAGAGELFF.

The chain employs TRBV7-3 and TRBJ2-7; 8 positions agree with TRBD2. Germline trimming cut 5 bases from V and 5 bases from J; bases unmatched to any gene: 8. CDR3 length equals 14 residues. Germline CDR1 SGHTA, CDR2 FQGTGA. The CDR3 DNA follows: TGTGCCAGCAGCCCCGGGACTAGAGTACACGAGCAGTACTTC. The encoded protein is CASSPGTRVHEQYF.

The chain combines TRBV4-2 with TRBJ2-1; D remains unclear. The germline V gene encodes CDR1 LGHNA and CDR2 YNFKEQ. The CDR3 consists of 15 residues. Trimming left V 2 bases short and J 3 bases short, with 11 bases between. The CDR3 is CASSQQGGLYNEQFF. The CDR3 bases are TGTGCCAGCAGCCAACAAGGCGGCCTCTACAATGAGCAGTTCTTC.

Only a few counts were recorded for this clonotype. V gene TRBV28 combines with J gene TRBJ2-5; 9 bases fit TRBD1. Germline CDR1 and CDR2: MDHEN and SYDVKM. V lost 2 bases and J lost 5; bases outside the gene matches: 6. The CDR3 consists of 15 residues. The CDR3 region is CASSLGDRGGETQYF. CDR3 coding DNA: TGTGCCAGCAGTTTAGGTGACAGGGGGGGCGAGACCCAGTACTTC.

Note on this clonotype: This could be a read error, since a much larger clone is one nucleotide away. The chain couples TRBV6-5 to TRBJ1-1; D perhaps matches TRBD1 (5 bases). CDR1 and CDR2 (germline): MNHEY, SVGAGI. This CDR3 has 14 amino acids. Here the CDR3 DNA reads TGTGCCAGCGGTTACGAGGGGACGAACACTGAAGCTTTCTTT. Amino acid sequence: CASGYEGTNTEAFF.

With regard to this clonotype: A far larger clone is a single base away, which makes a read error likely. J is TRBJ2-1 and V is TRBV11-2; the match to TRBD2 covers 14 bases. Looked up from germline, CDR1 is SGHAT and CDR2 is FQNNGV. The CDR3 extends over 17 amino acids. With V trimmed by 3 bases and J by 10 bases, 11 bases remained unmatched. The CDR3, as DNA: TGTGCCAGCAGCTTCTTCGAGACTAGCGGGGGGGGTTTGGAGCAGTTCTTC. Its protein product is CASSFFETSGGGLEQFF. The full variable domain, completed using reference TRBV11-2 and TRBJ2-1, is EAGVAQSPRYKIIEKRQSVAFWCNPISGHATLYWYQQILGQGPKLLIQFQNNGVVDDSQLPKDRFSAERLKGVDSTLKIQPAKLEDSAVYLCASSFFETSGGGLEQFFGPGTRLTVL.

The chain combines TRBV20-1 with TRBJ2-6, with 9 positions matching TRBD1. V gave up 1 base and J gave up 2 bases; unmatched junction bases: 12. Per germline, CDR1 DFQATT and CDR2 SNEGSKA (reference sequence). CDR3 length: 19 amino acids. The CDR3: CSARVPPGQGGTGANVLTF. CDR3 sequence (DNA): TGCAGTGCTAGAGTCCCCCCGGGACAGGGAGGCACTGGGGCCAACGTCCTGACTTTC.